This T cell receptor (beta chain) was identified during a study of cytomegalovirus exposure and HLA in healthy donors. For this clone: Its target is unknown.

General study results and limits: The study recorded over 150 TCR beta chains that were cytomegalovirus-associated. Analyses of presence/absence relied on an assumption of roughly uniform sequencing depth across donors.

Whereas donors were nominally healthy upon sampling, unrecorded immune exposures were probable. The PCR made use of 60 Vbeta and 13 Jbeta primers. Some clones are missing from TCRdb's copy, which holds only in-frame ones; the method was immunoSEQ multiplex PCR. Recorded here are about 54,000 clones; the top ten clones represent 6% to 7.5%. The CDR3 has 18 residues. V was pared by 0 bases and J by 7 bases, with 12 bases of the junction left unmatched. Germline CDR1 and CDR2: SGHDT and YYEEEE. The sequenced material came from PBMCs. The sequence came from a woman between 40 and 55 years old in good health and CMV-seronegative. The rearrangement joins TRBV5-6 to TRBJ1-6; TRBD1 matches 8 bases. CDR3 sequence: CASSLGTRATGVNSPLHF. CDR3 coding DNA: TGTGCCAGCAGCTTGGGCACCCGCGCGACAGGGGTGAATTCACCCCTCCACTTT.